This is a list of T cell receptor beta chains from one sample in a study of human T cells and chemical hapten exposure. TCRdb recomputed calls from the RACE reads with MiXCR, one row per CDR3 protein. There are 300,000 to 450,000 distinct CDR3 sequences in the sample; around 5.5% occur only once, and more than 8% lies in the top ten. The starting material was whole blood, obtained in connection with sensitization to the hapten diphenylcyclopropenone (DPC). Receptors originate from a woman aged 18-29 years with alopecia areata. Some clones in this sample may be carry-over from other donors' samples. CDR3s include the opening cysteine and the closing phenylalanine or tryptophan. A D gene is named only where the DNA matches it firmly. Some rows mark clone size as missing; the rest say once, few, many or name a class of expanded clone.

TRBV6-4	TRBJ2-1	TRBD2	few	TGTGCCAGCAGTGAGGGACTAGCGGGGATGGATGAGCAGTTCTTC	CASSEGLAGMDEQFF
TRBV7-8	TRBJ2-7	TRBD2	few	TGTGCCAGCTCACCATGGAGGCTAGCGGGGGGAGTCGGGTCCTACGAGCAGTACTTC	CASSPWRLAGGVGSYEQYF
TRBV18	TRBJ1-3	TRBD1	.	TGTGCCAGCTCACCACAATGGACAGGGGGCTCCGGAAACACCATATATTTT	CASSPQWTGGSGNTIYF
TRBV5-1	TRBJ2-3	TRBD2	few	TGCGCCAGCAGCCCCTCTTGGGGTAGCGGGGCGGATACGCAGTATTTT	CASSPSWGSGADTQYF
TRBV6-5	TRBJ1-2	TRBD1	few	TGTGCCAGCAGTTACTCACAGGGGGGGGCCTATGGCTACACCTTC	CASSYSQGGAYGYTF
TRBV9	TRBJ2-3	.	.	TGTGCCAGCAGCGTAGCTAACCCAGATACGCAGTATTTT	CASSVANPDTQYF
TRBV18	TRBJ1-4	.	many	TGTGCCAGCTCACCAACCAGGGGTTGGGCTGTGGAAAAACTGTTTTTT	CASSPTRGWAVEKLFF
TRBV12-3/TRBV12-4	TRBJ1-1	.	many	TGTGCCAGCAGCCCTAGGGGGGGCCTCACTGAAGCTTTCTTT	CASSPRGGLTEAFF
TRBV6-2/TRBV6-3	TRBJ1-1	.	few	TGTGCCAGCAGTTACCCGAGATCGGGGACTGAAGCTTTCTTT	CASSYPRSGTEAFF
TRBV12-3/TRBV12-4	TRBJ2-1	TRBD2	.	TGTGCCAGCAGTCCTGCCAGGACTAGCGGTAACACTTCCTACAATGAGCAGTTCTTC	CASSPARTSGNTSYNEQFF
TRBV7-3	TRBJ2-2	TRBD1	many	TGTGCCAGCAGCCTGACAGGGTCCCACGGGGAGCTGTTTTTT	CASSLTGSHGELFF
TRBV28	TRBJ2-7	TRBD2	many	TGTGCCAGCAGCCATCCCGGAGCGGGGTACTCCTACGAGCAGTACTTC	CASSHPGAGYSYEQYF
TRBV7-9	TRBJ2-2	TRBD1	few	TGTGCCAGCAGCTTAGACACAGGGGGCACCGGGGAGCTGTTTTTT	CASSLDTGGTGELFF
TRBV7-2	TRBJ1-4	.	.	TGTGCCAGCAGCCTGCCGACAGAGCATAATGAAAAACTGTTTTTT	CASSLPTEHNEKLFF
TRBV4-2	TRBJ2-3	.	.	TGTGCCAGCAGCCAAGAAATAAATAGGGCCACAGATACGCAGTATTTT	CASSQEINRATDTQYF
TRBV4-3	TRBJ2-3	.	few	TGCGCCAGCAGCCAAGTCGCTGCAGATACGCAGTATTTT	CASSQVAADTQYF
TRBV5-5	TRBJ1-4	.	.	TGTGCCAGCAGCGCTGGGCCAACTAATGAAAAACTGTTTTTT	CASSAGPTNEKLFF
TRBV6-5	TRBJ1-6	TRBD1	.	TGTGCCAGCAGATTGGGACAGGGGTTTCGGTCATCACCCCTCCACTTT	CASRLGQGFRSSPLHF
TRBV20-1	TRBJ2-7	TRBD2	.	TGCAGTGCTAGAGAAATGGGACTAGCGGGGCTTACCTACGAGCAGTACTTC	CSAREMGLAGLTYEQYF
TRBV7-9	TRBJ2-1	TRBD2	many	TGTGCCAGCAGCCCAACGGGGGGGGCTTACAATGAGCAGTTCTTC	CASSPTGGAYNEQFF
TRBV5-1	TRBJ1-6	.	few	TGCGCCAGCAGCTTAGGGGGTCGTGGTCCTAATTCACCCCTCCACTTT	CASSLGGRGPNSPLHF
TRBV3-1	TRBJ1-3	TRBD1	.	TGTGCCAGCAGCCTGGACAGGGAGCCCTCTGGAAACACCATATATTTT	CASSLDREPSGNTIYF
TRBV27	TRBJ2-1	.	few	TGTGCCAGCAGTGCCGGGCGCGATGAGCAGTTCTTC	CASSAGRDEQFF
TRBV14	TRBJ2-7	TRBD1	few	TGTGCCAGCCGCCGCTCCGGGACAGCCTCATACGAGCAGTACTTC	CASRRSGTASYEQYF
TRBV12-5	TRBJ1-4	TRBD1	.	TGTGCTAGTGGTTCGTTCCGGGACAGGTTTGAAAAACTGTTTTTT	CASGSFRDRFEKLFF
TRBV14	TRBJ2-7	.	many	TGTGCCAGCAGCCAAATGGGGGTGTACGAGCAGTACTTC	CASSQMGVYEQYF
TRBV27	TRBJ1-1	.	many	TGTGCCAGCAGTTCTATTGGGAAAGCTTTCTTT	CASSSIGKAFF
TRBV4-2	TRBJ2-7	TRBD1	many	TGTGCCAGCAGCCAAGAATACGGACAGGGGTCCTACGAGCAGTACTTC	CASSQEYGQGSYEQYF
TRBV5-1	TRBJ2-5	.	many	TGCGCCAGCGGGTCAGGAGGGTTCGGACCCCCGGAGACCCAGTACTTC	CASGSGGFGPPETQYF
TRBV5-4	TRBJ2-7	TRBD1	many	TGTGCCAGCAGCTCGGACAGGGGTGACGAGCAGTACTTC	CASSSDRGDEQYF
TRBV4-3	TRBJ1-4	.	many	TGCGCCAGCAGCCGGGACATGGAAGAAAAACTGTTTTTT	CASSRDMEEKLFF
TRBV2	TRBJ2-7	TRBD1	.	TGTGCCAGCATCGAAAGGACAGGGGACTACGAGCAGTACTTC	CASIERTGDYEQYF
TRBV12-3/TRBV12-4	TRBJ1-1	.	few	TGTGCCAGCAGTTCAATGTCCTCTGCTTTCTTT	CASSSMSSAFF